This T cell receptor beta chain was retrieved from a study of cytomegalovirus exposure and HLA in healthy donors. Study results and caveats: Cytomegalovirus association was assigned to more than 150 TCR beta chains.

This CDR3 contains 16 residues. Germline assignment: CDR1 ENHRY and CDR2 SYGVKD. The ends were cut back, 0 bases at V and 0 bases at J, with 12 bases in the middle. This clone has more than one count but fewer than ten. Its antigen is unknown. Data came from immunoSEQ multiplex PCR; TCRdb stores just in-frame clones and leaves some out. The sample contains hundreds of thousands of clones, roughly 89% of which appear only once. The TCR was taken from a woman aged 18-30 years in good health and CMV-seronegative. This rearrangement joins TRBV10-3 to TRBJ2-7; D gene uncertain. Sequenced input: PBMCs. This chain's CDR3 is CAISESGRLDSYEQYF. The CDR3 DNA follows: TGTGCCATCAGTGAGTCTGGCAGACTGGACTCCTACGAGCAGTACTTC.